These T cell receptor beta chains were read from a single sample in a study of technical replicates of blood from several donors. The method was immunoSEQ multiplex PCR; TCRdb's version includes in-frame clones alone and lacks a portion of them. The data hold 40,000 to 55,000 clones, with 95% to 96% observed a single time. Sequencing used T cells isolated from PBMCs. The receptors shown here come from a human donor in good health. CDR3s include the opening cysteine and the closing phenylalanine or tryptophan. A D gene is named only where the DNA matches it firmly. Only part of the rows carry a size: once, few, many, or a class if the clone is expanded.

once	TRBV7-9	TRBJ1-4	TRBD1	TGTGCCAGCAGCTCCGGACAGGACCTTATCAATGAAAAACTGTTTTTT	CASSSGQDLINEKLFF
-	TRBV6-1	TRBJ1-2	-	TGTGCCAGCAGACAGGGAGCCGGAGCATATGGCTACACCTTC	CASRQGAGAYGYTF
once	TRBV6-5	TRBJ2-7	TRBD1	TGTGCCAGCAGTCCACAGGGGATCTCCTACGAGCAGTACTTC	CASSPQGISYEQYF
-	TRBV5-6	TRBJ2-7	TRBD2	TGTGCCAGCAGCGGGACTAACTTATTCTACGAGCAGTACTTC	CASSGTNLFYEQYF
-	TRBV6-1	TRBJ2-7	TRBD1	TGTGCCAGCAGGGACAGGGTCAACTACGAGCAGTACTTC	CASRDRVNYEQYF
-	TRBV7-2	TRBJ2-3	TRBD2	TGTGCCAGCAGCTTACCAGCGGGAGATGATACGCAGTATTTT	CASSLPAGDDTQYF
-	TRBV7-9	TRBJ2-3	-	TGTGCCAGCAGCTTACCCGGGACACCCCGAGGGGAAGATACGCAGTATTTT	CASSLPGTPRGEDTQYF
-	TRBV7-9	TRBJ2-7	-	TGTGCCAGCAGAGATCAGCCCAGGACAGAGTGTGGGCAGTACTTC	CASRDQPRTECGQYF
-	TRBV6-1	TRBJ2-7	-	TGTGCCAGCAGTGAATCGAACCCGAGCTCCTACGAGCAGTACTTC	CASSESNPSSYEQYF
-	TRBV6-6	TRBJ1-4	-	TGTGCCAGCAGTTACTCGATGGACAGTAATGAAAAACTGTTTTTT	CASSYSMDSNEKLFF
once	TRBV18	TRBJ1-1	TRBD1	TGTGCCAGCTCACCACTTCAGGACAGGGCGAACACTGAAGCTTTCTTT	CASSPLQDRANTEAFF
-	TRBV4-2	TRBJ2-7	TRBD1	TGTGCCAGCAGCCAAGTGGGACAGTTGAACCACGAGCAGTACTTC	CASSQVGQLNHEQYF
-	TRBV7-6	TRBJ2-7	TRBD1	TGTGCCAGCAGCCCCGGACAGGGTGGGTACGAGCAGTACTTC	CASSPGQGGYEQYF
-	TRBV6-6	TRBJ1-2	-	TGTGCCAGCAGTTACTCCGAAGGTCAGGGTGGCTACACCTTC	CASSYSEGQGGYTF
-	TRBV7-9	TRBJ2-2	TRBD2	TGTGCCAGCAGCTTAGGGACTAGCTACACCGGGGAGCTGTTTTTT	CASSLGTSYTGELFF
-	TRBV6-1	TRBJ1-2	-	TGTGCCAGCAGTTTTACTAACTCCGAGGGCTACACCTTC	CASSFTNSEGYTF
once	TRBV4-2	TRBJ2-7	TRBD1	TGTGCCAGCAGCGCCGACAGGGTAGCCTACGAGCAGTACTTC	CASSADRVAYEQYF
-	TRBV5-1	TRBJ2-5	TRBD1	TGCGCCAGCAGTTTGGGGGACAGGCAAGAGACCCAGTACTTC	CASSLGDRQETQYF
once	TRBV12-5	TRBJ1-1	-	TGTGCTAGTGGTTTCGGCACAGGGATTACCACTGAAGCTTTCTTT	CASGFGTGITTEAFF
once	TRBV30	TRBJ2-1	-	TGTGCCTGGGAGGGGGGGGGAACGGGAGCAAACAATGAGCAGTTCTTC	CAWEGGGTGANNEQFF
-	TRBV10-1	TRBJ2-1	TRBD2	TGCGCCAGCAGTGCACTGGGGACTAGCGGGAGATATGAGCAGTTCTTC	CASSALGTSGRYEQFF
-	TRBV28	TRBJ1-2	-	TGTGCCAGCAGTTCTACAGGGAAAATAAACTATGGCTACACCTTC	CASSSTGKINYGYTF
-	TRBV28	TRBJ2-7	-	TGTGCCAGCACTCCCGCACTAGGGTTCTACGAGCAGTACTTC	CASTPALGFYEQYF
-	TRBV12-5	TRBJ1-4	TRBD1	TGTGCTAGTGGTCCCCGGGACAGGCGCGAAAAACTGTTTTTT	CASGPRDRREKLFF
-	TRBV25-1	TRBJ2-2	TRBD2	TGTGCCAGCAGTGAAAGCCCCCTACTAGCGGGAGGTCCCGGGGAGCTGTTTTTT	CASSESPLLAGGPGELFF
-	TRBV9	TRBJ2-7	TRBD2	TGTGCCAGCAGCGTAGGGGCGGGAGCTCTATTGGAGCAGTACTTC	CASSVGAGALLEQYF
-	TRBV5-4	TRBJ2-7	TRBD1	TGTGCCACTTCGACAGGGGCCTACGAGCAGTACTTC	CATSTGAYEQYF
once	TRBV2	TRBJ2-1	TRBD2	TGTGCCAGTTTCCCAGCCCTAGCGGGAGCGACAGATGAGCAGTTCTTC	CASFPALAGATDEQFF
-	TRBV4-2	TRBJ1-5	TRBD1	TGTGCCAGCAGCCAAGATGGACAGGGAGGCAATCAGCCCCAGCATTTT	CASSQDGQGGNQPQHF
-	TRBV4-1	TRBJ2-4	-	TGCGCCAGCAGCCAAGCGAGTTTGCTAGCCAAAAACATTCAGTACTTC	CASSQASLLAKNIQYF
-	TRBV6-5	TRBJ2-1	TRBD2	TGTGCCAGTACATCCCCTAGCGGGGCCGGGAATGAGCAGTTCTTC	CASTSPSGAGNEQFF
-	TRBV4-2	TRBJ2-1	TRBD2	TGTGCCAGCAGCCAAGGAACTAGCGGGATAGATAAGTTCTTC	CASSQGTSGIDKFF
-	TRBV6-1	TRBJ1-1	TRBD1	TGTGCCAGCAGGACATCCGACAGGGATCTTTCTGAAGCTTTCTTT	CASRTSDRDLSEAFF
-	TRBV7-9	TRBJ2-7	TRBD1	TGTGCCAGCAGCTCAAACGGACAGGTCTACGAGCAGTACTTC	CASSSNGQVYEQYF
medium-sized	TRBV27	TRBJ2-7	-	TGTGCCAGCAGCGGGGGAGACGGCTACGAGCAGTACTTC	CASSGGDGYEQYF
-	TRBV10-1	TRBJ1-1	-	TGCGCCAGCAGCGCGGGACCGCAGAACACTGAAGCTTTCTTT	CASSAGPQNTEAFF
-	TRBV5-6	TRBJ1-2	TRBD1	TGTGCCAGCAGCTCGGGGACAGGTTACGACTATGGCTACACCTTC	CASSSGTGYDYGYTF
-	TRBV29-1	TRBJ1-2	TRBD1	TGCAGCGTTGTACAGGGGGCAAGCTATGGCTACACCTTC	CSVVQGASYGYTF
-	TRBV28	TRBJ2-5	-	TGTGCCAGCAGCGCAGGGGTACGGGAGACCCAGTACTTC	CASSAGVRETQYF
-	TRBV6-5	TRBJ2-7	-	TGTGCCAGCAGTTCCCCCGGGGACGAGCAGTACTTC	CASSSPGDEQYF
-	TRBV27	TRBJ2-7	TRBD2	TGTGCCAGCAGTTTATCTTCGGCGGGAGACCACTACGAGCAGTACTTC	CASSLSSAGDHYEQYF
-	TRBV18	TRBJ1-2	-	TGTGCCAGCTCACCCGGGGAAGCTGGCTACACCTTC	CASSPGEAGYTF
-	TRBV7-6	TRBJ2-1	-	TGTGCCAGCAGCTTAGTGAGGAATGAGCAGTTCTTC	CASSLVRNEQFF
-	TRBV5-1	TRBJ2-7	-	TGCGCCAGCAGCTTGCCCGGGACTGAGCAGTACTTC	CASSLPGTEQYF
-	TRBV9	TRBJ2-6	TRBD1	TGTGCCAGCAGCGATCCCGTACAGGGGGCATCTGGGGCCAACGTCCTGACTTTC	CASSDPVQGASGANVLTF
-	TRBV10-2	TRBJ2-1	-	TGCGCCAGCAGTGAGGGGTTAGCGGTTTACAATGAGCAGTTCTTC	CASSEGLAVYNEQFF
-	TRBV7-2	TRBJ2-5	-	TGTGCCAGCAGCCCACGGACAGACAGAGAGACCCAGTACTTC	CASSPRTDRETQYF
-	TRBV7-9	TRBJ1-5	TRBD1	TGTGCCAGCAGCTTAACCACAGGGGGGAATCAGCCCCAGCATTTT	CASSLTTGGNQPQHF
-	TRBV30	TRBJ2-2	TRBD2	TGTGCCTGGAGTGGGCTAATGGGACTAGCGGGAGGCCCACACACCGGGGAGCTGTTTTTT	CAWSGLMGLAGGPHTGELFF
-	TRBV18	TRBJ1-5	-	TGTGCCAGCTCACCCGCCGGAAGGGGTACAAATCAGCCCCAGCATTTT	CASSPAGRGTNQPQHF
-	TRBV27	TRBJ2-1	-	TGTGCCAGCGGGGGGAGCCGCTACAATGAGCAGTTCTTC	CASGGSRYNEQFF
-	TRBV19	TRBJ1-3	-	TGTGCCAGTAGTATAGATCCTCGACAGGCTGATCTCTCTGGAAACACCATATATTTT	CASSIDPRQADLSGNTIYF
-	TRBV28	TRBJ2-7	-	TGTGCCAGCAGTCTGGAGCCGGGGGTTTCCTACGAGCAGTACTTC	CASSLEPGVSYEQYF
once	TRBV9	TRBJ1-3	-	TGTGCCAGCAGCTCAAAACCGCGCACCATATATTTT	CASSSKPRTIYF
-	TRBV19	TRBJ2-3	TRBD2	TGTGCCAGTAGCGCGGGGGGGGGAGGTGGAGATACGCAGTATTTT	CASSAGGGGGDTQYF
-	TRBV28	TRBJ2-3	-	TGTGCCAGCAGTTCCGGAAGGGGTGGAGGGACCACAGATACGCAGTATTTT	CASSSGRGGGTTDTQYF
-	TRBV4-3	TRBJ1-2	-	TGCGCCAGCAGCCAAAGAATCGGTGGCTACACCTTC	CASSQRIGGYTF
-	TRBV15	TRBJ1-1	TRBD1	TGTGCCACCACTGGACAGGGGAAGAACACTGAAGCTTTCTTT	CATTGQGKNTEAFF
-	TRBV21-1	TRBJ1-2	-	TGTGCCAGCAGCAAAGGGCAGGGGGCGAGTAAGGGGCGTGGCTACACCTTC	CASSKGQGASKGRGYTF
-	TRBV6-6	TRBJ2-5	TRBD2	TGTGCCAGCAGTTATCAAACGGGAGGTGCACCGGAGACCCAGTACTTC	CASSYQTGGAPETQYF